Following are 14 T cell receptor beta chains from one sample sequenced in a study of T-cell reconstitution after alpha-beta-depleted transplantation in children (dated by TCRdb to about 2016). The treatment or condition label of this sample denotes: allogeneic hematopoietic cell transplantation with graft depleted of TCRalphabeta T cells and CD19 B cells. The library was produced with PCR. The listed sequencing device is Illumina HiSeq 2500. Molecular barcoding was employed in the preparation of TCR libraries, with unique molecular identifiers being used to normalize TCRbeta repertoire quantification. TCRdb took the public reads, trimmed them with fastp at Q25, ran MiXCR for clone calling and kept in-frame beta chains. Entries are consolidated by CDR3 protein sequence, retaining the most common genes and DNA. Present in this sample are around 230,000 distinct CDR3 sequences, more than 15% of which were seen just once. Just under 45% of the sample comes from the top ten.

This material consisted of PBMCs, mostly from graft donor cells, taken 360 days after TCRalphabeta/CD19-depleted stem cell transplant. The receptors shown here come from a male patient between 2 and 10 years old who had a stem cell transplant for acute lymphoblastic leukemia, so the T cells may come from the graft donor.

The genes are TRBV12-3 or TRBV12-4 and TRBJ2-5; 9 bases match TRBD1. This CDR3 has 15 amino acids. V lost 3 bases and J lost 8; bases outside the gene matches: 10. The chain's CDR3 is CASSFGDRDSDTQYF. Here the CDR3 DNA reads TGTGCCAGCAGTTTCGGGGACAGGGATAGTGATACCCAGTACTTC.

The chain employs TRBV5-4 and TRBJ2-1; weak D call: TRBD2 (6 bases). V shed 0 bases and J shed 4 bases, with 14 bases lying between them. The CDR3 extends over 16 amino acids. Germline lookup yields CDR1 SGHNT and CDR2 YYREEE (reference sequence). The CDR3 coding sequence is TGTGCCAGCAGCTTGGATCTCGGGGGTGGGTACAATGAGCAGTTCTTC. Its translation: CASSLDLGGGYNEQFF.

This clonotype turned up a few times. This chain joins TRBV18 and TRBJ1-5; unclear D gene. Germline V gives CDR1 KGHSH, CDR2 LQKENI. CDR3 length equals 13 residues. Trimming removed 4 bases at V and 0 bases at J, with 4 bases between. CDR3 residues: CASSRVSNQPQHF. CDR3 DNA: TGTGCCAGCTCACGGGTTAGCAATCAGCCCCAGCATTTT.

The chain combines TRBV6-2 or TRBV6-3 with TRBJ2-3; tentatively, D is TRBD1 or TRBD2 (6 bases each). Deletions cut 6 bases from V and 0 bases from J, with 13 bases between. In germline, CDR1 is MNHEY, CDR2 SVGEGT. This CDR3 is 15 amino acids long. The CDR3 protein is CASSGGGSSTDTQYF. The CDR3 bases are TGTGCCAGCAGCGGAGGGGGGTCTAGCACAGATACGCAGTATTTT.

This clonotype was recorded at least ten times. The chain is built from TRBV5-1 and TRBJ1-1; D remains ambiguous. V dropped 1 base and J dropped 3 bases, with 13 bases sitting between them. This CDR3 spans 15 amino acids. Germline values: CDR1 SGHRS, CDR2 YFSETQ. CDR3: CASSLITGPDTEAFF. The CDR3 DNA reads TGCGCCAGCAGCTTGATTACTGGGCCGGACACTGAAGCTTTCTTT.

This clonotype has just one count. The chain couples TRBV29-1 to TRBJ2-7, with 8 bases lining up with TRBD1. Germline V gene lookup returns CDR1 SQVTM and CDR2 ANQGSEA. CDR3 length equals 15 residues. The trim removed 1 base at V and 2 bases at J, leaving 7 bases unmatched. Here the CDR3 reads CSVEAAGQATYEQYF. CDR3 bases: TGCAGCGTTGAAGCCGCGGGACAGGCAACCTACGAGCAGTACTTC.

This clonotype turned up a few times. V gene TRBV5-1 combines with J gene TRBJ2-7; D is ambiguous. V was cut by 0 bases and J by 2 bases, with 12 bases left in between. Germline-derived CDR1 and CDR2 are SGHRS and YFSETQ. This CDR3 is 15 amino acids long. CDR3 protein: CASSLEGDGPYEQYF. The CDR3 DNA follows: TGCGCCAGCAGCTTGGAAGGTGACGGCCCCTACGAGCAGTACTTC.

The CDR3 sequence is CATSAPGTSSNEQFF. CDR3 nucleotides: TGTGCCACCAGTGCCCCCGGAACTAGTAGCAATGAGCAGTTCTTC. The genes are TRBV24-1 and TRBJ2-1; TRBD2 might be the D (5 bases). Trimming stripped 5 bases from V and 6 bases from J, with 16 bases between. This CDR3 spans 15 amino acids. Germline lookup yields CDR1 KGHDR and CDR2 SFDVKD.

The chain combines TRBV27 with TRBJ2-7; D is undetermined. The germline V gene has CDR1 MNHEY and CDR2 SMNVEV (reference sequence). The V end lost 2 bases, the J end lost 11 bases, and 19 bases lay between the germline ends. The CDR3 covers 14 residues. CDR3 coding DNA: TGTGCCAGCAGTTTAGGTGGCTCCGGATACTCGGAGTACTTC. It specifies CASSLGGSGYSEYF.

The sample holds a few counts of this clonotype. This chain joins TRBV5-1 and TRBJ1-2; a weak D match, TRBD1 (5 bases). The CDR3 runs 12 residues. Between the trimmed V and J ends, which lost 5 bases and 5 bases, there was a span of 10 bases. Germline V CDR1 and CDR2: SGHRS, YFSETQ. In DNA form, the CDR3 reads TGCGCCAGCAGAACGGAGGGGTATGGCTACACCTTC. It translates to CASRTEGYGYTF.

The chain carries TRBV25-1 and TRBJ1-6, with D hard to call. V lost 1 base and J lost 10, with 17 bases in between. The CDR3 contains 16 residues. Germline loops: CDR1 MGHDK, CDR2 SYGVNS. The CDR3 nucleotides are TGTGCCAGCAGTGAATTACTTGTAGGGATCGTCTCACCCCTCCACTTT. It is translated as CASSELLVGIVSPLHF.

This clonotype was counted only a few times. DNA for the CDR3: TGTGCCATCAGTGAGCCGGGACAGGGGGGCACTGAAGCTTTCTTT. This codes for CAISEPGQGGTEAFF. V gene TRBV10-3 combines with J gene TRBJ1-1, with 11 bases aligning to TRBD1. CDR1 is ENHRY, CDR2 SYGVKD, per germline. The V segment lost 2 bases and the J segment 4 bases; nucleotides outside the gene matches: 3. The CDR3 has 15 amino acids.

The chain recombines TRBV7-2 with TRBJ2-7; 7 bases are a match to TRBD1. The germline V gene encodes CDR1 SGHTA and CDR2 FQGNSA. This CDR3 region has 13 residues. V lost 5 bases to trimming and J lost 7 bases; unmatched junction nucleotides: 8. The CDR3 DNA follows: TGTGCCAGCAGCCCCGGACAGGACCGGGAGCAGTACTTC. Protein sequence: CASSPGQDREQYF.

This clonotype came up a few times. The chain has TRBV12-3 or TRBV12-4 and TRBJ1-2, with 7 bases identical to TRBD1. Trimming at V came to 4 bases and at J to 8 bases, leaving 10 bases not matched to a gene. This CDR3 has 14 residues. CDR3 nucleotide sequence: TGTGCCAGCAGTTCCGGTCAGGGGGTTGAGGGCTACACCTTC. Protein: CASSSGQGVEGYTF.